This is a list of T cell receptor beta chains from one sample in a study of blood T cell repertoires in COVID-19. Libraries were prepared by immunoSEQ multiplex PCR; TCRdb keeps only in-frame clonotypes and omits some of them. Here the sample spans 75,000 to 90,000 clones, roughly 82% being singletons. The sample taken for sequencing was peripheral blood. These receptors all come from a man in his fifties or sixties with active COVID-19. The CDR3 runs from the conserved cysteine through the conserved F or W. Fields, in order: J gene, clone size, V gene, D gene, CDR3 DNA, CDR3 protein. D genes are given only for firm matches. Rows may omit the clone size; those that give it use once, few, many or a size class.

j_call: TRBJ2-3; clone_size: .; v_call: TRBV19; d_call: TRBD2; cdr3_nt: TGTGCCAGTAGCGGGGGGGCCCCAGATACGCAGTATTTT; cdr3_aa: CASSGGAPDTQYF
j_call: TRBJ1-2; clone_size: .; v_call: TRBV4-3; d_call: .; cdr3_nt: TGCGCCAGCAGCCAACGGACGGGGTTAACCTATGGCTACACCTTC; cdr3_aa: CASSQRTGLTYGYTF
j_call: TRBJ1-1; clone_size: .; v_call: TRBV4-1; d_call: .; cdr3_nt: TGCGCCAGCAGCGAGCAAGGGGCAGATCCGTGGGGAGCTTTCTTT; cdr3_aa: CASSEQGADPWGAFF
j_call: TRBJ1-1; clone_size: .; v_call: TRBV5-4; d_call: TRBD1; cdr3_nt: TGTGCCAGCAGCTTGCCGGGACAGACTGACACTGAAGCTTTCTTT; cdr3_aa: CASSLPGQTDTEAFF
j_call: TRBJ2-7; clone_size: .; v_call: TRBV25-1; d_call: TRBD2; cdr3_nt: TGTGCCAGCAGCACGGGCGGGAGCTCCTACGAGCAGTACTTC; cdr3_aa: CASSTGGSSYEQYF
j_call: TRBJ1-2; clone_size: .; v_call: TRBV28; d_call: .; cdr3_nt: TGTGCCAGTGTGACAGGAAACTATGGCTACACCTTC; cdr3_aa: CASVTGNYGYTF
j_call: TRBJ2-7; clone_size: few; v_call: TRBV5-6; d_call: .; cdr3_nt: TGTGCCAGCAGCTTCGACATTTCGTCCTACGAGCAGTACTTC; cdr3_aa: CASSFDISSYEQYF
j_call: TRBJ2-5; clone_size: .; v_call: TRBV19; d_call: TRBD1; cdr3_nt: TGTGCCAGTACCCCCAAATGGACAGGGGGTGGAGAGACCCAGTACTTC; cdr3_aa: CASTPKWTGGGETQYF
j_call: TRBJ2-3; clone_size: .; v_call: TRBV6-2/TRBV6-3; d_call: TRBD2; cdr3_nt: TGTGCCAGCAGTTTTTATTTAGCGGGGGAGGGAACAGATACGCAGTATTTT; cdr3_aa: CASSFYLAGEGTDTQYF
j_call: TRBJ1-6; clone_size: .; v_call: TRBV5-1; d_call: .; cdr3_nt: TGCGCCAGCAGCCTCCTCGACAGGACTGATTCACCCCTCCACTTT; cdr3_aa: CASSLLDRTDSPLHF
j_call: TRBJ1-5; clone_size: .; v_call: TRBV19; d_call: TRBD1; cdr3_nt: TGTGCCAGTATGGGGACAGCCCTCCTAAGGAGCAATCAGCCCCAGCATTTT; cdr3_aa: CASMGTALLRSNQPQHF
j_call: TRBJ2-7; clone_size: .; v_call: TRBV28; d_call: .; cdr3_nt: TGTGCCAGCAGTGCCAGGGACGAGCAGTACTTC; cdr3_aa: CASSARDEQYF
j_call: TRBJ1-2; clone_size: .; v_call: TRBV10-3; d_call: TRBD1; cdr3_nt: TGTGCCATCAGTGAGTTCGGGACAGGGGGCAACTATGGCTACACCTTC; cdr3_aa: CAISEFGTGGNYGYTF
j_call: TRBJ1-2; clone_size: .; v_call: TRBV19; d_call: .; cdr3_nt: TGTGCCAGCAAACAGGGATATGGCTACACCTTC; cdr3_aa: CASKQGYGYTF
j_call: TRBJ1-5; clone_size: .; v_call: TRBV11-1; d_call: .; cdr3_nt: TGTGCCAGCAGCTTATCCCTTGATCAGCCCCAGCATTTT; cdr3_aa: CASSLSLDQPQHF
j_call: TRBJ2-5; clone_size: few; v_call: TRBV7-2; d_call: .; cdr3_nt: TGTGCCAGCAGCCCTCGGGGAGGGGGTGAGACCCAGTACTTC; cdr3_aa: CASSPRGGGETQYF
j_call: TRBJ1-2; clone_size: .; v_call: TRBV4-1; d_call: .; cdr3_nt: TGCGCCAGCAGCCAAGATAGGCAACAGGGCAGGTATGGCTACACCTTC; cdr3_aa: CASSQDRQQGRYGYTF
j_call: TRBJ2-3; clone_size: once; v_call: TRBV28; d_call: .; cdr3_nt: TGTGCCAGCAGTCCCGACAGGTCGGCAGATACGCAGTATTTT; cdr3_aa: CASSPDRSADTQYF
j_call: TRBJ1-2; clone_size: .; v_call: TRBV29-1; d_call: TRBD1; cdr3_nt: TGCAGCGTTGAGCCAGGGACAGGCTATGGCTACACCTTC; cdr3_aa: CSVEPGTGYGYTF
j_call: TRBJ2-5; clone_size: .; v_call: TRBV3-1/TRBV3-2; d_call: .; cdr3_nt: TGTGCCAGCAGCCGTCGGGGTGAGACCCAGTACTTC; cdr3_aa: CASSRRGETQYF
j_call: TRBJ2-7; clone_size: .; v_call: TRBV5-1; d_call: TRBD1; cdr3_nt: TGCGCCAGCAGCTTAGGGGGACAGGGCTCCTACGAGCAGTACTTC; cdr3_aa: CASSLGGQGSYEQYF
j_call: TRBJ2-6; clone_size: .; v_call: TRBV24-1; d_call: .; cdr3_nt: TGTGCCACCAGTGACCCCGGGCAGGGGGGAGTCAACGTCCTGACTTTC; cdr3_aa: CATSDPGQGGVNVLTF
j_call: TRBJ1-4; clone_size: .; v_call: TRBV5-1; d_call: TRBD1; cdr3_nt: TGCGCCAGCAGCTCCGGACAGGGGGCCGAAAAACTGTTTTTT; cdr3_aa: CASSSGQGAEKLFF